The 8 T cell receptor beta chains in this list originate from one sample, sequenced in a study of T cell changes during pregnancy in multiple sclerosis. Measured with immunoSEQ multiplex PCR; TCRdb has only the in-frame clones, and not every one. Here the sample spans 40,000 to 55,000 clones, roughly 92% being singletons. Sample: CD4+ T cells from peripheral blood mononuclear cells, taken before pregnancy. Receptors were obtained from a female donor with multiple sclerosis, enrolled in a pregnancy study.

The chain combines TRBV11-2 with TRBJ1-1; no clear D. The germline CDR1 and CDR2 sequences are SGHAT and FQNNGV. This CDR3 region has 13 residues. V was shortened by 3 bases and J by 5 bases, with 10 bases between the two germline ends. The CDR3 loop reads CASSLTGITEAFF. The CDR3 DNA reads TGTGCCAGCAGCTTGACGGGAATTACTGAAGCTTTCTTT.

The rearrangement uses TRBV5-1 and TRBJ1-1; possibly TRBD1 for D (5 bases). The V end lost 4 bases, the J end lost 5 bases, and 18 bases lay between the germline ends. The CDR3 contains 15 residues. Germline V gives CDR1 SGHRS, CDR2 YFSETQ. For the CDR3, the DNA is TGCGCCAGCAGCCCCAGATCGGGGGGAAGGACTGAAGCTTTCTTT. Its translation: CASSPRSGGRTEAFF.

The V gene is TRBV5-1, the J gene TRBJ2-3; 8 nucleotides match TRBD1. Germline V gene data show CDR1 as SGHRS and CDR2 as YFSETQ. This CDR3 is 14 amino acids long. V shed 6 bases and J 4 bases; nucleotides not matched to a gene: 7. The DNA of the CDR3 is TGCGCCAGCACCAAGACAGGGGCCCCAGATACGCAGTATTTT. Encoded protein: CASTKTGAPDTQYF.

This clone showed up just a few times. CDR3 nucleotide sequence: TGTGCCAGCAGCTTGAGGGACAGTGGCTACACCTTC. Amino acids: CASSLRDSGYTF. This sequence joins TRBV5-4 and TRBJ1-2; 7 bases map to TRBD1. V was clipped by 1 base and J by 7 bases; unmatched bases: 1. CDR3 size: 12 residues. Germline assignment: CDR1 SGHNT and CDR2 YYREEE (reference sequence).

This sequence joins TRBV2 and TRBJ2-7, with 8 bases that match TRBD2. CDR1 is SNHLY, CDR2 FYNNEI, per germline. The V gene end was trimmed by 0 bases and the J gene end by 0 bases; junction bases not matched to a gene: 10. This CDR3 has 18 amino acids. DNA for the CDR3: TGTGCCAGCAGTGAAGCTGGGATTCTAGCGGGTCACTCCTACGAGCAGTACTTC. It is translated as CASSEAGILAGHSYEQYF.

This clone was found a few times. This chain joins TRBV19 and TRBJ1-2; D may be TRBD1 (6 bases). The germline V gene has CDR1 LNHDA and CDR2 SQIVND (reference sequence). The CDR3 totals 15 residues. Trimming stripped 5 bases from V and 6 bases from J, with 19 bases between. In DNA, the CDR3 is TGTGCCAGTAGTTCGCAACAGGGATTTTTCAATGGCTACACCTTC. Translated: CASSSQQGFFNGYTF.

The chain recombines TRBV11-3 with TRBJ2-1, with TRBD2 matching over 7 bases. V lost 5 bases to trimming and J lost 5 bases; unmatched junction nucleotides: 12. Germline V gives CDR1 SGHNT, CDR2 YENEEA. The CDR3 consists of 16 residues. The CDR3 DNA is TGTGCCAGCAGCCCTAGAAAAGGACTAGACAACAATGAGCAGTTCTTC. It translates to CASSPRKGLDNNEQFF.

This chain connects TRBV19 to TRBJ2-3; the D gene is possibly TRBD2 (6 bases). The V and J ends lost 5 bases and 4 bases respectively, with 22 bases between them. The CDR3 length is 17 residues. Germline CDR1 reads LNHDA; CDR2 reads SQIVND (reference sequence). CDR3 nucleotides: TGTGCCAGTAGTCCCGGAGGTAGCGGTACAAACGCAGATACGCAGTATTTT. It yields the protein CASSPGGSGTNADTQYF.